The sample holds one count of the clone carrying this T cell receptor beta chain. The antigen is unknown. Method: immunoSEQ multiplex PCR; TCRdb's copy keeps in-frame clones and lacks some. The sample has 74,000 or so clones, about 85% seen once. The data derive from a study of OX40 agonist ivuxolimab in advanced cancers. Study background: All patients had ivuxolimab intravenously every 2 weeks at 0.01 to 10 mg/kg. Study-wide findings and caveats: Expanded peripheral T cell antigen specificity was not determined. In a subset of nonresponders, normalized T-cell clonal expansion was also low. By week 6 at 0.1 to 3.0 mg/kg, blood CD4+ and CD8+ T cells had expanded clonally.

This CDR3 is built from 15 residues. Unmatched junction bases numbered 2, after V lost 1 base and J lost 0 bases. Germline-derived CDR1 and CDR2 are SGHTA and FQGNSA. This specimen was CD4+ or CD8+ T cells sorted from blood, taken in a trial of the OX40 agonist ivuxolimab. This clonotype was obtained from an adult with an advanced solid tumor such as melanoma, head and neck, liver or kidney cancer. V gene TRBV7-2 combines with J gene TRBJ2-7, with 8 bases aligning to TRBD1. Here the CDR3 reads CASSLVGTGSYEQYF. The CDR3 DNA reads TGTGCCAGCAGCTTAGTCGGGACAGGCTCCTACGAGCAGTACTTC.